What follows describes a single T cell receptor (beta chain). The antigen is undetermined. The assay was immunoSEQ multiplex PCR, and TCRdb's table has in-frame clones only and misses some. This repertoire shows more than 70,000 clones, approximately 90% found once; its top ten account for less than 35%. Trimming took 1 base from V and 1 from J; bases not matched to a gene: 8. The CDR3 is 18 amino acids. The V gene's germline CDR1 is SGHDN and CDR2 FVKESK. The record originates from a study of T cell responses to AZD1222 COVID-19 vaccine. The study's findings and limits: Scientists sampled the repertoires only once the peak T cell response had passed. Once two AZD1222 doses were given, Spike-specific TCR breadth and depth went up.

The TCR was taken from an adult who received the AZD1222 COVID-19 vaccine. The input for sequencing was peripheral blood, taken 28 days after the second AZD1222 dose. V and J are TRBV14 and TRBJ1-1, with 11 bases aligning to TRBD1. DNA for the CDR3: TGTGCCAGCAGCCAAGGGCCTGGACAGGGGGCACGGAACACTGAAGCTTTCTTT. Translating gives CASSQGPGQGARNTEAFF.